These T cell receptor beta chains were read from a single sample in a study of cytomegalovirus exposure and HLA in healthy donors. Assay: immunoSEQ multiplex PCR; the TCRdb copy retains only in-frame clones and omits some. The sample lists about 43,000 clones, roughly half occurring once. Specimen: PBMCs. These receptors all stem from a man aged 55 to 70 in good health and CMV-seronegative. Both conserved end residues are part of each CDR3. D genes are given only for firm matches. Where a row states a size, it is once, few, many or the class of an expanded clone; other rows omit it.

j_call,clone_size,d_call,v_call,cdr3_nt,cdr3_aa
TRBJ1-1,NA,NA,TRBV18,TGTGCCAGCTCACCAACGGACGGGGGAACTGAAGCTTTCTTT,CASSPTDGGTEAFF
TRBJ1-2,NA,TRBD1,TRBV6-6,TGTGCCAGCAGCCAAGACAGGGCCCATGGCTACACCTTC,CASSQDRAHGYTF
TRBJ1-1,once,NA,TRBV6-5,TGTGCCAGCTCCAGGGGTAACACTGAAGCTTTCTTT,CASSRGNTEAFF
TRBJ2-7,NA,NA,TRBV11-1,TGTGCCAGCAGCTTAATGTCCAGCGAAGCCTACGAGCAGTACTTC,CASSLMSSEAYEQYF
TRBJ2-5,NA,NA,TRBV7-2,TGTGCCACGACCAACAGCAAAGAGACCCAGTACTTC,CATTNSKETQYF
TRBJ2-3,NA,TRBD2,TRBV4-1,TGCGCCAGCAGCCAAGATGCGAGCGGGGGGGTCGTTACAGATACGCAGTATTTT,CASSQDASGGVVTDTQYF
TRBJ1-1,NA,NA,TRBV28,TGTGCCAGCAGGAAGACAGGGAACACTGAAGCTTTCTTT,CASRKTGNTEAFF
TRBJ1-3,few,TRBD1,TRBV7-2,TGTGCCAGCAGCTCCGGACCCGGACAGGGGGGGACCCTGAGAAACACCATATATTTT,CASSSGPGQGGTLRNTIYF
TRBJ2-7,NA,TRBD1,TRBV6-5,TGTGCCAGCAGGGGAACCGGGACAGGGCACTACGAGCAGTACTTC,CASRGTGTGHYEQYF
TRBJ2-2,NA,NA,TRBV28,TGTGCCACCTCCACCGGGGAGCTGTTTTTT,CATSTGELFF
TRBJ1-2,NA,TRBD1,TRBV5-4,TGTGCCAGCAGCAAAGACAGGGGGCTAGCCTATGGCTACACCTTC,CASSKDRGLAYGYTF
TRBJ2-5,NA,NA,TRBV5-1,TGCGCCAGCAGCCGAGGCACAGGGGATGACGGGGGAGGGACCCAGTACTTC,CASSRGTGDDGGGTQYF
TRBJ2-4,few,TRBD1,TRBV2,TGTGCCAGCAGGAGAGGGACAGCGAGGGCCAAAAACATTCAGTACTTC,CASRRGTARAKNIQYF
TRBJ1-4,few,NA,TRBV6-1,TGTGCCAGCAGTACCCAGGGCAGGAATACCGAAAAACTGTTTTTT,CASSTQGRNTEKLFF
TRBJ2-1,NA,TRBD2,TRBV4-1,TGCGCCAGCAGCCATGAGGGTGGCGGGGGAGAGCAGTTCTTC,CASSHEGGGGEQFF
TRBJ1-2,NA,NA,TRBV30,TGTGCCTGGAGTGTACCCGGGGGCTACACCTTC,CAWSVPGGYTF
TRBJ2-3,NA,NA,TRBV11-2,TGTGCCAGCAGCTTACTCCCAGATACGCAGTATTTT,CASSLLPDTQYF
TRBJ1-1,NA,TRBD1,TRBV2,TGTGCCAGCAGCCAAAGGGGGCGGAACACTGAAGCTTTCTTT,CASSQRGRNTEAFF
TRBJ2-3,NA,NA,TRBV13,TGTGCCAGCAGCACCCAACGGGGAGTAGGTACGCAGTATTTT,CASSTQRGVGTQYF
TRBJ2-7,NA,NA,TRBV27,TGTGCCAGCAGTTGGAACAGGGTGGACGAGCAGTACTTC,CASSWNRVDEQYF
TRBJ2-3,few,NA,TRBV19,TGTGCCAGTAGTACTTCGGGAGTAACAGATACGCAGTATTTT,CASSTSGVTDTQYF
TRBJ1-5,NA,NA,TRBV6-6,TGTGCCAGCAGCGGGTTGGCTCAGCCCCAGCATTTT,CASSGLAQPQHF
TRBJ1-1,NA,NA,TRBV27,TGTGCCAGCAGCCTCAGACGGGGGAATGAAGCTTTCTTT,CASSLRRGNEAFF
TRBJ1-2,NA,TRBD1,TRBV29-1,TGCAGCGTGACGACAGGGGGCCGCCCGAACTATGGCTACACCTTC,CSVTTGGRPNYGYTF